Presented here are 29 T cell receptor beta chains from one specimen sequenced in a study of blood T cell repertoires in COVID-19 (dated by TCRdb to about 2020). Library prep was done by the immunoSEQ multiplex PCR assay. Entries here come from immuneACCESS through TCRdb and include only in-frame sequences with V and J called. Some clones fail to appear in such tables; in the studies checked, an unresolved V gene covers under half of the shortfall, and the cause of the remainder is unknown. The sample table records around 300,000 clones; about nine tenths of these occur just once. The top ten hold less than 3% of the sample. Sample: peripheral blood. The receptor source for this set is a woman aged 25-40 years with active or convalescent COVID-19.

The rearrangement links TRBV7-9 to TRBJ2-4; TRBD2 matches 7 bases. CDR3 length: 16 amino acids. V was pared by 1 base and J by 3 bases, with 6 bases of the junction left unmatched. Germline V gene lookup returns CDR1 SEHNR and CDR2 FQNEAQ (reference sequence). The CDR3 sequence is CASSLGAGLDKNIQYF. The CDR3 DNA follows: TGTGCCAGCAGCTTAGGGGCCGGACTAGACAAAAACATTCAGTACTTC.

The chain is built from TRBV6-5 and TRBJ1-4; 8 positions agree with TRBD1. The CDR3 runs to 14 residues. Germline assignment: CDR1 MNHEY and CDR2 SVGAGI. J was trimmed by 3 bases and V by 5 bases; bases with no gene match: 2. CDR3 coding DNA: TGTGCCAGCAGTAGGGGACAGGCTAATGAAAAACTGTTTTTT. Amino acids: CASSRGQANEKLFF.

This clone appeared once. The CDR3 DNA reads as TGTGCCATCAGTGCGGAAAGGAGTGGGGAGAATGGCTACACCTTC. Translated: CAISAERSGENGYTF. The chain carries TRBV10-3 and TRBJ1-2; D ambiguous. The CDR3 is 15 residues long. The V end was cut by 4 bases, the J end by 6 bases, with 18 bases between. In germline, CDR1 is ENHRY, CDR2 SYGVKD.

This clone has just one count. The chain has TRBV28 and TRBJ1-2, with D possibly matching TRBD1 (6 bases). The germline V and J ends were trimmed by 2 bases and 0 bases, with 16 bases remaining between them. This CDR3 has 17 amino acids. Germline-derived CDR1 and CDR2 are MDHEN and SYDVKM. CDR3 in DNA: TGTGCCAGCAGTTTAAGAGGAACAGGGCAAGCTAACTATGGCTACACCTTC. Protein product: CASSLRGTGQANYGYTF.

This chain uses TRBV7-9 with TRBJ2-7, with TRBD1 matching over 7 bases. Germline lookup yields CDR1 SEHNR and CDR2 FQNEAQ (reference sequence). Trimming took 5 bases from V and 1 from J; bases not matched to a gene: 8. The length of the CDR3 is 15 residues. The DNA for the CDR3 is TGTGCCAGCAGCGGATCCGGGACAGATTCCTACGAGCAGTACTTC. It specifies CASSGSGTDSYEQYF.

Remarks on this clone: Distinct nucleotide sequences in the sample also encode this CDR3. The gene calls are TRBV7-2 and TRBJ2-5; TRBD2 might be the D (6 bases). V dropped 0 bases and J dropped 5 bases, with 13 bases sitting between them. The CDR3 sequence is 15 residues long. CDR1 and CDR2 from the germline V gene are SGHTA and FQGNSA. For the CDR3, the DNA is TGTGCCAGCAGCTTAGCCCGGGGGAGAGGGGAGACCCAGTACTTC. It codes for CASSLARGRGETQYF.

V gene TRBV12-3 or TRBV12-4 combines with J gene TRBJ1-1; D call uncertain. Between the trimmed V and J ends, which lost 9 bases and 7 bases, there was a span of 18 bases. The CDR3 is 13 residues long. In nucleotides, the CDR3 is TGTGCCAGTAGATATGGAGGTGCGGGTGAAGCTTTCTTT. Amino acids: CASRYGGAGEAFF.

The rearrangement joins TRBV7-8 to TRBJ2-7; TRBD1 agrees at 8 bases. This CDR3 comprises 13 residues. Trimming removed 1 base from V and 7 bases from J; junction bases left unmatched: 3. CDR1 and CDR2 from the germline V gene are SGHVS and FQNEAQ. Written as DNA, the CDR3 is TGTGCCAGCAGCTTAGGGACAGGGTGGGAGCAGTACTTC. It yields the protein CASSLGTGWEQYF.

In DNA, the CDR3 is TGTGCCAGCAGCTTAGCAAACAGGGGGAAGTCTGAAGCTTTCTTT. Translated, it gives CASSLANRGKSEAFF. V usage is TRBV7-8 and J usage is TRBJ1-1, with 8 bases aligning to TRBD1. CDR3 length: 15 amino acids. Germline V gene data show CDR1 as SGHVS and CDR2 as FQNEAQ. V lost 0 bases, J lost 6 bases, and 6 bases stayed unmatched. Full variable domain (rest looked up from reference TRBV7-8 and TRBJ1-1): GAGVSQSPRYKVAKRGQDVALRCDPISGHVSLFWYQQALGQGPEFLTYFQNEAQLDKSGLPSDRFFAERPEGSVSTLKIQRTQQEDSAVYLCASSLANRGKSEAFFGQGTRLTVV.

The genes are TRBV3-1 (or the pseudogene TRBV3-2) and TRBJ1-1; a possible D gene is TRBD1 (6 bases). This CDR3 spans 17 amino acids. Germline CDR1 is LGHDT and CDR2 is YNNKEL (reference sequence). V shed 1 base and J shed 4 bases, with 19 bases lying between them. The CDR3 coding sequence is TGTGCCAGCAGCCAAGGGGGTTTTGCGGGGGCCCTCACTGAAGCTTTCTTT. Encoded protein: CASSQGGFAGALTEAFF.

V usage is TRBV25-1 and J usage is TRBJ1-6; 8 nucleotides match TRBD1. CDR1 MGHDK and CDR2 SYGVNS come from the germline V gene. With 1 base clipped from V and 1 base from J, the junction kept 6 bases outside the gene matches. The CDR3 contains 18 residues. The CDR3 sequence: CASSEFGQGGSYNSPLHF. The CDR3, as DNA: TGTGCCAGCAGTGAATTTGGACAGGGTGGTTCCTATAATTCACCCCTCCACTTT.

The chain recombines TRBV30 with TRBJ1-1; tentatively, D is TRBD1 (6 bases). V was cut by 2 bases and J by 6 bases, with 16 bases left in between. The CDR3 runs 14 residues. Germline lookup yields CDR1 GTSNPN and CDR2 SVGIG (reference sequence). The CDR3 DNA is TGTGCCTGGAGTAGGGGGGGGCTATCCCCTGAAGCTTTCTTT. Its protein product is CAWSRGGLSPEAFF.

The chain carries TRBV28 and TRBJ2-2, with a possible D match to TRBD2 (6 bases). Germline V gene lookup returns CDR1 MDHEN and CDR2 SYDVKM. V was clipped by 7 bases and J by 1 base, with 10 bases between them. This CDR3 has 14 amino acids. The CDR3 DNA follows: TGTGCCAGCAATAGGCGGGGGAACACCGGGGAGCTGTTTTTT. This encodes CASNRRGNTGELFF. The full variable domain, rest sourced from reference TRBV28 and TRBJ2-2, is DVKVTQSSRYLVKRTGEKVFLECVQDMDHENMFWYRQDPGLGLRLIYFSYDVKMKEKGDIPEGYSVSREKKERFSLILESASTNQTSMYLCASNRRGNTGELFFGEGSRLTVL.

This clone appeared once. The chain is built from TRBV28 and TRBJ2-6; D unresolved. CDR3 size: 17 residues. Germline values: CDR1 MDHEN, CDR2 SYDVKM. V was clipped by 3 bases and J by 0 bases, with 12 bases between them. DNA for the CDR3: TGTGCCAGCAGTTTGGAACTACCTAGCTCTGGGGCCAACGTCCTGACTTTC. Amino acids: CASSLELPSSGANVLTF.

This sequence joins TRBV5-1 and TRBJ2-3; 7 bases agree with TRBD1. Germline lookup yields CDR1 SGHRS and CDR2 YFSETQ. V shed 0 bases and J 4 bases; nucleotides not matched to a gene: 8. The CDR3 has 16 amino acids. The CDR3 reads CASSLGTGASPDTQYF. CDR3 nucleotide sequence: TGCGCCAGCAGCTTGGGCACAGGGGCCTCTCCAGATACGCAGTATTTT.

V is TRBV19 and J is TRBJ1-3; the D gene is possibly TRBD1 (6 bases). The V and J ends lost 9 bases and 1 base respectively, with 13 bases between them. This CDR3 comprises 14 residues. Germline V gives CDR1 LNHDA, CDR2 SQIVND (reference sequence). In DNA, the CDR3 is TGTGCCAGGGGGGCGGAGAAATCTGGAAACACCATATATTTT. It translates to CARGAEKSGNTIYF.

The chain couples TRBV5-6 to TRBJ2-5; D perhaps matches TRBD2 (5 bases). CDR1 SGHDT and CDR2 YYEEEE come from the germline V gene. CDR3 size: 14 residues. Trimming took off 0 bases at V and 1 base at J, with 7 bases between the two ends. CDR3 nucleotide sequence: TGTGCCAGCAGCTTGGACGGGATCCAAGAGACCCAGTACTTC. Amino acids: CASSLDGIQETQYF.

The chain recombines TRBV5-1 with TRBJ1-3; a possible D gene is TRBD1 (5 bases). The CDR3 spans 15 residues. Trimming removed 4 bases at V and 3 bases at J, with 14 bases between. Germline V CDR1 and CDR2: SGHRS, YFSETQ. The CDR3 sequence: CASSRGEQGGNTIYF. The CDR3 bases are TGCGCCAGCAGCCGGGGGGAGCAGGGTGGAAACACCATATATTTT.

CDR3 sequence (DNA): TGTGCCAGCCCCTCACCGACAGGGAGGTACGAGCAGTACTTC. Residues: CASPSPTGRYEQYF. The chain uses TRBV6-5 and TRBJ2-7; D might be TRBD1 (7 bases). The CDR3 consists of 14 residues. Per the germline V gene, CDR1 is MNHEY and CDR2 is SVGAGI. Trimming left V 8 bases short and J 4 bases short, with 18 bases between.

The rearrangement links TRBV2 to TRBJ1-4, with D hard to call. Germline V gene lookup returns CDR1 SNHLY and CDR2 FYNNEI. The germline V and J ends were trimmed by 7 bases and 8 bases, with 20 bases remaining between them. The CDR3 sequence is 15 residues long. CDR3 DNA sequence: TGTGCCAGCAACACGGGCGGGAGCGGTCGGGAAAAACTGTTTTTT. Residues: CASNTGGSGREKLFF.

The chain's CDR3 is CASSSDTLAFF. In DNA, the CDR3 is TGTGCCAGCAGCTCGGACACTCTGGCTTTCTTT. The gene calls are TRBV5-4 and TRBJ1-1; weak D call: TRBD1 (5 bases). V was trimmed by 3 bases and J by 11 bases, leaving 11 bases between them. This CDR3 region has 11 residues. Germline CDR1 reads SGHNT; CDR2 reads YYREEE (reference sequence).

The rearrangement links TRBV6-6 to TRBJ2-2, with TRBD2 matching over 12 bases. The J segment lost 5 bases and the V segment lost 6 bases, leaving 4 bases of the junction unmatched. The CDR3 loop spans 15 amino acids. From germline, CDR1 is MNHNY and CDR2 SVGAGI (reference sequence). Here the CDR3 DNA reads TGTGCCAGCAGGCGGACTAGCGGGGAAACCGGGGAGCTGTTTTTT. Translation gives CASRRTSGETGELFF.

The gene calls are TRBV7-2 and TRBJ1-1; possible D gene TRBD1, 5 bases. The length of the CDR3 is 16 residues. Germline V lookup: CDR1 SGHTA, CDR2 FQGNSA. V dropped 0 bases and J dropped 0 bases, with 11 bases sitting between them. The CDR3: CASSLARELLNTEAFF. DNA for the CDR3: TGTGCCAGCAGCTTAGCCAGGGAACTTCTGAACACTGAAGCTTTCTTT.

This rearrangement joins TRBV6-5 to TRBJ2-1; 8 nucleotides match TRBD1. CDR3 length: 12 residues. Germline V gives CDR1 MNHEY, CDR2 SVGAGI. Unmatched junction bases numbered 2, after V lost 6 bases and J lost 7 bases. The CDR3 here is CASRGDRNEQFF. CDR3 DNA: TGTGCCAGCAGGGGGGACAGGAATGAGCAGTTCTTC.

V usage is TRBV19 and J usage is TRBJ1-4, with 7 bases identical to TRBD1. Looked up from germline, CDR1 is LNHDA and CDR2 is SQIVND (reference sequence). This CDR3 is 16 amino acids long. J was trimmed by 8 bases and V by 4 bases; bases with no gene match: 13. CDR3 in amino acids: CASSTGYRGESEKLFF. CDR3 in DNA: TGTGCCAGTAGTACCGGTTACAGGGGTGAAAGCGAAAAACTGTTTTTT. The whole variable domain, remainder taken from reference TRBV19 and TRBJ1-4, is DGGITQSPKYLFRKEGQNVTLSCEQNLNHDAMYWYRQDPGQGLRLIYYSQIVNDFQKGDIAEGYSVSREKKESFPLTVTSAQKNPTAFYLCASSTGYRGESEKLFFGSGTQLSVL.

The rearrangement joins TRBV30 to TRBJ1-2, with TRBD1 as a possible D gene (5 bases). The CDR3 runs 15 residues. Germline V gives CDR1 GTSNPN, CDR2 SVGIG (reference sequence). V was shortened by 5 bases and J by 5 bases, with 21 bases between the two germline ends. The CDR3 loop is CAWATGLAREYGYTF. The CDR3 coding sequence is TGTGCCTGGGCTACGGGGCTCGCGCGGGAGTATGGCTACACCTTC.

The chain recombines TRBV7-2 with TRBJ2-4; 10 bases fit TRBD1. J lost 7 bases, V lost 5 bases, and 8 bases had no gene match. CDR1 is SGHTA and CDR2 is FQGNSA in the germline V gene. The CDR3 contains 15 residues. The CDR3 region has the DNA TGTGCCAGCAGCAATAGACAGGGGGCAAACAACATTCAGTACTTC. Protein product: CASSNRQGANNIQYF.

The chain couples TRBV6-5 to TRBJ1-2; no reliable D call. V lost 10 bases and J lost 1, with 13 bases in between. CDR3 size: 13 residues. The germline gives CDR1 MNHEY, CDR2 SVGAGI. CDR3 loop: CATTVGINYGYTF. The CDR3 nucleotides read TGTGCCACCACGGTCGGGATTAACTATGGCTACACCTTC.

The chain couples TRBV7-6 to TRBJ2-3; a possible D gene is TRBD1 (6 bases). Germline V gene data show CDR1 as SGHVS and CDR2 as FNYEAQ. V lost 2 bases to trimming and J lost 5 bases, with 17 bases between them. The CDR3 has 16 amino acids. The CDR3 bases are TGTGCCAGCAGCTTATGGGGGCGGCAGGGTGGAGATACGCAGTATTTT. Its protein is CASSLWGRQGGDTQYF.